What follows are 27 T cell receptor beta chains derived from one specimen sequenced in a study of T cell clones after liver transplantation. Clones were sequenced by immunoSEQ multiplex PCR, and TCRdb holds only the in-frame ones, with some missing. The sample holds about 120,000 clones, 90% seen once. The material was CD4+ T cells from blood, obtained 12 months after liver transplant. The receptors derive from a human patient who received a liver transplant. Among the T cells, some may be from the graft donor.

The chain carries TRBV7-2 and TRBJ2-2, with D possibly being TRBD2 (5 bases). Germline CDR1 reads SGHTA; CDR2 reads FQGNSA. The germline V and J ends were trimmed by 3 bases and 8 bases, with 13 bases remaining between them. CDR3 length: 14 residues. The CDR3 loop reads CASSFRPGSGELFF. In DNA, the CDR3 is TGTGCCAGCAGCTTTCGTCCGGGGTCGGGGGAGCTGTTTTTT. Full variable domain (outside the CDR3, taken from reference TRBV7-2 and TRBJ2-2): GAGVSQSPSNKVTEKGKDVELRCDPISGHTALYWYRQSLGQGLEFLIYFQGNSAPDKSGLPSDRFSAERTGGSVSTLTIQRTQQEDSAVYLCASSFRPGSGELFFGEGSRLTVL.

V usage is TRBV19 and J usage is TRBJ2-2; 11 bases fit TRBD2. Germline V gene lookup returns CDR1 LNHDA and CDR2 SQIVND (reference sequence). CDR3 length equals 14 residues. Germline trimming cut 3 bases from V and 9 bases from J; bases unmatched to any gene: 3. For the CDR3, the DNA is TGTGCCAGTAGTATTGCGACTAGCGGGAGGGAGCTGTTTTTT. Its translation is CASSIATSGRELFF.

The chain has TRBV6-1 and TRBJ2-6; D unresolved. The length of the CDR3 is 13 residues. The germline V gene has CDR1 MNHNS and CDR2 SASEGT. V was shortened by 6 bases and J by 2 bases, with 5 bases between the two germline ends. The CDR3 coding sequence is TGTGCCAGCAGACTACCTGGGGCCAACGTCCTGACTTTC. This encodes CASRLPGANVLTF.

This clone was detected only once. The rearrangement links TRBV5-1 to TRBJ1-4; a weak D match, TRBD1 (6 bases). The V gene lost 0 bases and the J gene lost 5 bases, with 8 bases spanning the gap. Germline CDR1 is SGHRS and CDR2 is YFSETQ. CDR3 length equals 14 residues. The CDR3 sequence: CASSLGTGNEKLFF. The CDR3 coding sequence is TGCGCCAGCAGCTTGGGTACAGGGAATGAAAAACTGTTTTTT.

The V gene is TRBV29-1, the J gene TRBJ2-3; D assignment may be TRBD1 or TRBD2 (5 bases each). Trimming took off 3 bases at V and 1 base at J, with 11 bases between the two ends. Looked up from germline, CDR1 is SQVTM and CDR2 is ANQGSEA. This CDR3 region has 14 residues. CDR3 protein: CSVEEVGGTDTQYF. In nucleotides, the CDR3 is TGCAGCGTTGAGGAGGTGGGGGGCACAGATACGCAGTATTTT.

This rearrangement joins TRBV6-5 to TRBJ1-1, with no clear D. This CDR3 spans 15 amino acids. CDR1 MNHEY and CDR2 SVGAGI come from the germline V gene. Trimming removed 2 bases at V and 6 bases at J, with 16 bases between. The CDR3 region has the DNA TGTGCCAGCAGTTACAATCGGAAGCGGGCATCTGAAGCTTTCTTT. Protein sequence: CASSYNRKRASEAFF.

The chain is built from TRBV6-6 and TRBJ2-5, with D perhaps being TRBD1 or TRBD2 (5 bases each). Germline lookup yields CDR1 MNHNY and CDR2 SVGAGI (reference sequence). This CDR3 spans 14 amino acids. V lost 0 bases and J 5 bases, leaving 10 bases between the germline ends. This chain's CDR3 is CASSYSGRGETQYF. Here the CDR3 DNA reads TGTGCCAGCAGTTACTCGGGGCGCGGGGAGACCCAGTACTTC.

The chain joins TRBV2 to TRBJ1-2; D gene uncertain. CDR1 and CDR2 from the germline V gene are SNHLY and FYNNEI. V lost 4 bases to trimming and J lost 0 bases, with 9 bases between them. The CDR3 is made up of 14 amino acids. CDR3 loop: CASSGITANYGYTF. The CDR3 DNA reads as TGTGCCAGCAGTGGGATAACAGCTAACTATGGCTACACCTTC.

This sequence joins TRBV7-3 and TRBJ2-3; D ambiguous. CDR1 SGHTA and CDR2 FQGTGA come from the germline V gene. The CDR3 has 13 residues. V lost 8 bases and J lost 0, with 9 bases in between. DNA of the CDR3: TGTGCCAGCCGGGCAGCAAGCACAGATACGCAGTATTTT. Its translation: CASRAASTDTQYF.

The chain recombines TRBV30 with TRBJ1-1; D not certain. Trimming cost V 3 bases and J 4 bases, with 15 bases left between them. The CDR3 has 14 residues. Germline assignment: CDR1 GTSNPN and CDR2 SVGIG (reference sequence). The chain's CDR3 is CAWSLVGSGTEAFF. CDR3 in DNA: TGTGCCTGGAGCCTGGTCGGTTCGGGCACTGAAGCTTTCTTT.

The chain has TRBV2 and TRBJ1-5; 10 bases map to TRBD1. CDR3 length: 14 amino acids. J gave up 4 bases and V 7 bases, and 4 bases lay outside the gene matches. Germline V lookup: CDR1 SNHLY, CDR2 FYNNEI. Here the CDR3 reads CASKGQGVNQPQHF. The CDR3 region has the DNA TGTGCCAGCAAAGGACAGGGGGTTAATCAGCCCCAGCATTTT. Supplemented by reference TRBV2 and TRBJ1-5, the full variable domain reads EPEVTQTPSHQVTQMGQEVILRCVPISNHLYFYWYRQILGQKVEFLVSFYNNEISEKSEIFDDQFSVERPDGSNFTLKIRSTKLEDSAMYFCASKGQGVNQPQHFGDGTRLSIL.

This clone was observed once. V gene TRBV28 combines with J gene TRBJ2-7; the D gene is possibly TRBD2 (5 bases). V lost 4 bases to trimming and J lost 2 bases, with 12 bases between them. This CDR3 comprises 14 residues. The germline gives CDR1 MDHEN, CDR2 SYDVKM. CDR3 loop: CASSSPGRAYEQYF. The CDR3, as DNA: TGTGCCAGCAGTTCCCCGGGAAGGGCCTACGAGCAGTACTTC.

The chain joins TRBV7-9 to TRBJ1-3; no firm D call. The CDR3 runs 14 residues. Trimming cost V 5 bases and J 11 bases, with 19 bases left between them. Germline CDR1 reads SEHNR; CDR2 reads FQNEAQ (reference sequence). CDR3 coding DNA: TGTGCCAGCAGCCATCCGGAACGTACAAGCTCCATATATTTT. It specifies CASSHPERTSSIYF.

This chain uses TRBV11-3 with TRBJ2-7, with D hard to call. Per germline, CDR1 SGHNT and CDR2 YENEEA. V lost 0 bases to trimming and J lost 7 bases, with 10 bases between them. The CDR3 has 13 residues. In nucleotides, the CDR3 is TGTGCCAGCAGCTTAGAAAAACTGGGAGAGCAGTACTTC. It is translated as CASSLEKLGEQYF. Full variable domain (remainder filled in from reference TRBV11-3 and TRBJ2-7): EAGVVQSPRYKIIEKKQPVAFWCNPISGHNTLYWYLQNLGQGPELLIRYENEEAVDDSQLPKDRFSAERLKGVDSTLKIQPAELGDSAVYLCASSLEKLGEQYFGPGTRLTVT.

The chain couples TRBV5-1 to TRBJ2-5; the D is unclear. Germline assignment: CDR1 SGHRS and CDR2 YFSETQ. This CDR3 is built from 12 residues. V gave up 7 bases and J gave up 1 base, with 8 bases separating them. The CDR3 bases are TGCGCCAGCTCTTTCACCCAAGAGACCCAGTACTTC. Translation: CASSFTQETQYF.

V is TRBV28 and J is TRBJ2-5; TRBD2 aligns across 8 bases. The CDR3 sequence is 15 residues long. V gave up 7 bases and J gave up 1 base; unmatched junction bases: 8. CDR1 MDHEN and CDR2 SYDVKM come from the germline V gene. This CDR3 is CASTAGAGVQETQYF. The DNA for the CDR3 is TGTGCCAGCACCGCTGGAGCGGGAGTCCAAGAGACCCAGTACTTC.

The rearrangement links TRBV5-4 to TRBJ2-7; 7 nucleotides agree with TRBD1. The J segment lost 2 bases and the V segment lost 0 bases, leaving 5 bases of the junction unmatched. The CDR3 length is 15 residues. Germline V lookup: CDR1 SGHNT, CDR2 YYREEE (reference sequence). The CDR3, as DNA: TGTGCCAGCAGCTTGGACAGGGGTAATACCTACGAGCAGTACTTC. Protein: CASSLDRGNTYEQYF.

The rearrangement joins TRBV7-4 to TRBJ2-7; D is unclear. Germline V gives CDR1 SGHVT, CDR2 SQSDAQ. This CDR3 has 12 residues. Trimming pared 6 bases from V and 7 bases from J, leaving 13 bases between. The CDR3 coding sequence is TGTGCCAGCAGGGTCTTAGGAAGAGAGCAGTACTTC. Protein sequence: CASRVLGREQYF.

This chain uses TRBV27 with TRBJ2-7, with a weak D call TRBD1 (5 bases). There are 14 residues in the CDR3. V shed 6 bases and J shed 0 bases, with 12 bases lying between them. Germline-derived CDR1 and CDR2 are MNHEY and SMNVEV (reference sequence). CDR3 sequence (DNA): TGTGCCAGCAGCCGAGACAGATACTCCTACGAGCAGTACTTC. It is translated as CASSRDRYSYEQYF.

This clone has only one observation. The rearrangement uses TRBV5-1 and TRBJ2-5; D is unresolved. This CDR3 has 13 amino acids. Germline V gene sequence: CDR1 SGHRS, CDR2 YFSETQ. V was pared by 5 bases and J by 1 base, with 9 bases between. Here the CDR3 DNA reads TGCGCCAGCAGTCCCGGGCCCCAAGAGACCCAGTACTTC. This gives the protein CASSPGPQETQYF.

The chain joins TRBV27 to TRBJ2-3; 11 bases are a match to TRBD2. Trimming cost V 3 bases and J 1 base; bases outside gene matches: 6. This CDR3 is 17 amino acids long. CDR1 is MNHEY, CDR2 SMNVEV, per germline (reference sequence). As DNA, the CDR3 is TGTGCCAGCAGTTTTTGGGGGACTAGCGGACGCACAGATACGCAGTATTTT. This codes for CASSFWGTSGRTDTQYF.

The chain carries TRBV25-1 and TRBJ2-7; a possible D gene is TRBD1 (6 bases). V was trimmed by 8 bases and J by 5 bases, leaving 13 bases between them. Germline CDR1 MGHDK, CDR2 SYGVNS. This CDR3 comprises 12 residues. CDR3 DNA: TGTGCCAGCCGTAATGGGGGCAACGAGCAGTACTTC. This codes for CASRNGGNEQYF.

V and J are TRBV11-3 and TRBJ2-1; D remains ambiguous. V was cut by 4 bases and J by 8 bases, with 9 bases left in between. This CDR3 spans 12 amino acids. Germline CDR1 reads SGHNT; CDR2 reads YENEEA. CDR3 in DNA: TGTGCCAGCAGCTCGTCTTTCGATGAGCAGTTCTTC. Protein product: CASSSSFDEQFF.

The genes are TRBV6-1 and TRBJ1-2; 9 bases line up with TRBD1. CDR3 size: 17 residues. The germline CDR1 and CDR2 sequences are MNHNS and SASEGT. With V trimmed by 4 bases and J by 4 bases, 13 bases remained unmatched. The CDR3, as DNA: TGTGCCAGCAGTGCGGGACAGGGATTAGTTGTTAGCTATGGCTACACCTTC. Its translation is CASSAGQGLVVSYGYTF.

The chain carries TRBV7-9 and TRBJ2-7; no definite D call. The CDR3 is 13 residues long. V lost 3 bases to trimming and J lost 3 bases, with 9 bases between them. Germline V gives CDR1 SEHNR, CDR2 FQNEAQ (reference sequence). The CDR3 reads CASSLPPGYEQYF. CDR3 bases: TGTGCCAGCAGCTTGCCGCCGGGCTACGAGCAGTACTTC.

The chain links TRBV7-3 to TRBJ1-1, with D possibly TRBD1 on 5 matching bases. Germline V lookup: CDR1 SGHTA, CDR2 FQGTGA. The CDR3 runs to 13 residues. V lost 5 bases and J 1 base, leaving 8 bases between the germline ends. CDR3 in DNA: TGTGCCAGCAGCACCCAGGGGAACACTGAAGCTTTCTTT. Amino acid sequence: CASSTQGNTEAFF.

The table lists this clone with a count of one. V usage is TRBV7-6 and J usage is TRBJ2-5; 14 nucleotides agree with TRBD2. Germline assignment: CDR1 SGHVS and CDR2 FNYEAQ. CDR3 length: 17 amino acids. J was trimmed by 5 bases and V by 1 base; bases with no gene match: 6. The CDR3 sequence: CASSLGGTSGSRETQYF. The DNA for the CDR3 is TGTGCCAGCAGCTTAGGGGGGACTAGCGGGAGTCGGGAGACCCAGTACTTC.